These 15 T cell receptor beta chains were all obtained from the same sample, sequenced in a study of spatial heterogeneity in lung cancer. A single record per CDR3 protein comes from TCRdb applying MiXCR to the 5' RACE reads. The table has 5,000 to 6,500 distinct CDR3 sequences, approximately 12% seen once. Time point specified: sample taken at primary tumor resection. The input for sequencing was lung tissue, taken at surgery. The receptors here all came from a human donor with early-stage non-small cell lung cancer.

As concerns this clonotype: This beta chain turned up in a library designed for alpha chains; as an off-target read, its abundance says little. The chain couples TRBV7-9 to TRBJ2-5, with TRBD2 matching over 14 bases. V dropped 5 bases and J dropped 4; count of bases not matched to a gene: 21. Germline V gene sequence: CDR1 SEHNR, CDR2 FQNEAQ (reference sequence). CDR3 size: 21 residues. The CDR3 DNA sequence: TGTGCCAGCAGCCCTGATCCCATTTTGGGACTAGCGGGAGTCGCCGTAGAGACCCAGTACTTC. Translated: CASSPDPILGLAGVAVETQYF.

This clonotype showed up many times. A library made for alpha chains picked up this beta chain off target, so its size means little. The CDR3 is CASSPLAGGPFDEQYF. The CDR3, as DNA: TGTGCCAGCTCACCACTAGCGGGAGGACCATTCGACGAGCAGTACTTC. This chain joins TRBV18 and TRBJ2-7, with 10 nucleotides matching TRBD2. There are 16 residues in the CDR3. Germline CDR1 KGHSH, CDR2 LQKENI. Germline trimming cut 1 base from V and 5 bases from J; bases unmatched to any gene: 8.

Within the sample, this clonotype is medium-sized (0.01 to 0.1%). The library was built for alpha chains, so this beta chain is an off-target read and its size means little. The chain joins TRBV6-5 to TRBJ2-7; 10 bases fit TRBD2. The CDR3 covers 15 residues. CDR1 and CDR2 (germline): MNHEY, SVGAGI. Germline trimming cut 0 bases from V and 7 bases from J; bases unmatched to any gene: 6. The CDR3 is CASSYSLAGGGEQYF. In DNA, the CDR3 is TGTGCCAGCAGTTACTCCTTAGCGGGAGGTGGGGAGCAGTACTTC.

By share of the sample, this clonotype is medium-sized. This beta chain came through as a stray read in a library set up for alpha chains, and its size says little. J is TRBJ2-7 and V is TRBV20-1; 9 positions match TRBD1. This CDR3 has 14 amino acids. The ends lost 8 bases at V and 7 bases at J; junction bases unmatched: 15. From germline, CDR1 is DFQATT and CDR2 SNEGSKA (reference sequence). The CDR3 sequence is CSFTPGTGSVEQYF. The CDR3 DNA follows: TGCAGTTTTACACCCGGGACAGGGAGTGTAGAGCAGTACTTC.

Many counts were recorded for this clonotype. This beta chain is an unintended read in a library built for alpha chains; its size means little. V and J are TRBV7-3 and TRBJ2-2, with D unclear. Germline values: CDR1 SGHTA, CDR2 FQGTGA. Between the trimmed V and J ends, which lost 7 bases and 3 bases, there was a span of 6 bases. The CDR3 length is 12 residues. Here the CDR3 reads CASKADTGELFF. CDR3 DNA sequence: TGTGCCAGCAAAGCCGACACCGGGGAGCTGTTTTTT.

In regard to this clonotype: This beta chain is off target for a library built for alpha chains, so its abundance means little. The V gene is TRBV7-2, the J gene TRBJ2-1; TRBD2 matches 7 bases. The germline V gene has CDR1 SGHTA and CDR2 FQGNSA. J gave up 4 bases and V 5 bases, and 8 bases lay outside the gene matches. CDR3 length: 15 residues. The CDR3 DNA is TGTGCCAGCAGCCCCCTCGCCGGGGGGTACAATGAGCAGTTCTTC. Translation gives CASSPLAGGYNEQFF.

This clonotype was observed many times. Little can be read into the size of this beta chain, an off-target read in a library designed for alpha chains. V is TRBV12-3 or TRBV12-4 and J is TRBJ1-2; 7 positions match TRBD1. The CDR3 extends over 16 amino acids. Trimming cost V 3 bases and J 4 bases; bases outside gene matches: 11. Here the CDR3 reads CASSFAQTGRIYGYTF. The DNA of the CDR3 is TGTGCCAGCAGTTTCGCCCAGACAGGGCGGATCTATGGCTACACCTTC.

This clonotype qualifies as medium-sized. Being off target in a library aimed at alpha chains, this beta chain has a size of little meaning. The chain carries TRBV12-3 or TRBV12-4 and TRBJ2-3; 10 bases fit TRBD1. V lost 7 bases and J lost 4; bases outside the gene matches: 8. There are 15 residues in the CDR3. The CDR3 protein is CASITDRGRADTQYF. The CDR3 region has the DNA TGTGCCAGCATTACTGACAGGGGGCGTGCAGATACGCAGTATTTT.

Worth noting for this clonotype: This beta chain is an unintended read in a library built for alpha chains; its size means little. The chain couples TRBV20-1 to TRBJ1-5, with a possible D match to TRBD1 (6 bases). Germline CDR1 and CDR2: DFQATT and SNEGSKA (reference sequence). Trimming left V 3 bases short and J 9 bases short, with 15 bases between. The CDR3 covers 13 residues. CDR3 protein: CSASSGGGRPQHF. The CDR3 bases are TGCAGTGCTAGTTCGGGAGGGGGACGGCCCCAGCATTTT.

In regard to this clonotype: Since the library was made to target alpha chains, this beta chain is a stray read and its abundance is not meaningful. This chain joins TRBV29-1 and TRBJ2-2, with TRBD2 matching over 11 bases. This CDR3 spans 15 amino acids. The germline V gene encodes CDR1 SQVTM and CDR2 ANQGSEA. Trimming took 1 base from V and 7 from J; bases not matched to a gene: 5. CDR3 coding DNA: TGCAGCGTTGAAGGTGTTAGCGGGAGGGACGGGGAGCTGTTTTTT. The encoded protein is CSVEGVSGRDGELFF.

In regard to this clonotype: As an off-target read in a library built for alpha chains, this beta chain has a frequency of little significance. CDR3 nucleotide sequence: TGCAGCGTTGAGGGGACATGGGTCCCTGGGGCCAACGTCCTGACTTTC. It is translated as CSVEGTWVPGANVLTF. The chain uses TRBV29-1 and TRBJ2-6; weak D call: TRBD1 (6 bases). Germline loops: CDR1 SQVTM, CDR2 ANQGSEA. Trimming cost V 3 bases and J 2 bases, with 14 bases left between them. The length of the CDR3 is 16 residues.

As concerns this clonotype: The size of this beta chain means little, since it is a stray read in a library made for alpha chains. The rearrangement links TRBV28 to TRBJ1-6; no definite D call. This CDR3 has 14 residues. Germline-derived CDR1 and CDR2 are MDHEN and SYDVKM. V was trimmed by 5 bases and J by 11 bases, leaving 16 bases between them. The CDR3 protein is CASSLVEMEPPLHF. The CDR3 DNA follows: TGTGCCAGCAGTCTGGTTGAAATGGAGCCACCCCTCCACTTT. The full variable domain, completed using reference TRBV28 and TRBJ1-6, is DVKVTQSSRYLVKRTGEKVFLECVQDMDHENMFWYRQDPGLGLRLIYFSYDVKMKEKGDIPEGYSVSREKKERFSLILESASTNQTSMYLCASSLVEMEPPLHFGNGTRLTVT.

This clonotype qualifies as medium-sized. Within a library made for alpha chains, this beta chain is off target, and its count is uninformative. The chain couples TRBV11-3 to TRBJ1-1; D unclear. Trimming cost V 3 bases and J 1 base, with 9 bases left between them. The CDR3 has 14 residues. Germline V gene sequence: CDR1 SGHNT, CDR2 YENEEA. CDR3 sequence: CASSFSATNTEAFF. CDR3 nucleotides: TGTGCCAGCAGCTTTTCGGCTACGAACACTGAAGCTTTCTTT.

Within the sample, this clonotype is medium-sized. Within a library made for alpha chains, this beta chain is off target, and its count is uninformative. The V call is TRBV4-3, the J call TRBJ2-1; D not resolved. CDR1 LGHNA and CDR2 YSLEER come from the germline V gene. This CDR3 has 16 residues. V lost 4 bases, J lost 4 bases, and 17 bases lay in between. DNA for the CDR3: TGCGCCAGCAGCCCAGAGTGGGGTCGTCTATACAATGAGCAGTTCTTC. As protein: CASSPEWGRLYNEQFF.

This clonotype is labeled medium-sized. The size of this beta chain means little, since it is a stray read in a library made for alpha chains. The chain has TRBV7-2 and TRBJ1-4, with 8 bases fitting TRBD1. V shed 1 base, J shed 8 bases, and the junction held 9 bases outside the gene matches. The CDR3 loop spans 16 amino acids. Germline V gives CDR1 SGHTA, CDR2 FQGNSA. As DNA, the CDR3 is TGTGCCAGCAGCTTAGGAGGACAGGGTGGTGGCGAAAAACTGTTTTTT. Translation: CASSLGGQGGGEKLFF.